The present T cell receptor beta chain was sequenced within a study of shared clonotypes between healthy human individuals. Study-level findings and limits: Blood was the only sampled material, and tissue repertoires likely differ.

Each subset's genomic DNA was shared equally among a number of immunoSEQ plates. The table came from immunoSEQ multiplex PCR; TCRdb's copy has only in-frame clones and leaves some out. The data show about 490,000 clones, about 84% seen once. CDR3 length: 15 amino acids. Trimming removed 5 bases from V and 9 bases from J; junction bases left unmatched: 10. Germline loops: CDR1 MNHEY, CDR2 SMNVEV (reference sequence). In its sample, this clone was seen a few times. Its target is unknown. V is TRBV27 and J is TRBJ2-1, with 10 bases aligning to TRBD2. Sequencing was done on a sample of PBMCs. The TCR comes from a middle-aged woman in good health. Some clones in this sample may be carry-over from other donors' samples. CDR3 DNA sequence: TGTGCCAGCAGTCCAAGCGGGAGGGGCTTCGGTGAGCAGTTCTTC. This gives the protein CASSPSGRGFGEQFF.